Listed below are T cell receptor beta chains from one sample, sequenced in a study of blood T cells in healthy people across ages. Via MiXCR, TCRdb re-called the 5' RACE reads, giving one row per CDR3 protein. The top ten hold around 49% of the sample, which has approximately 350,000 distinct CDR3 sequences, roughly half seen once. The source material was blood. All receptors derive from a man aged 55 to 70 in good health. Each CDR3 is given with its conserved first and last residue. Fields, in order: J gene, V gene, clone size, D gene, CDR3 protein, CDR3 DNA. D genes are given only for firm matches. Clone size is stated in some rows and not others, as once, few, many or a class when expanded.

J: TRBJ2-3
V: TRBV6-5
size: few
D: TRBD1
CDR3: CASSYSIGQGARTDTQYF
DNA: TGTGCCAGCAGTTACTCGATCGGCCAGGGGGCTCGCACAGATACGCAGTATTTT

J: TRBJ2-3
V: TRBV7-9
size: .
D: .
CDR3: CASSERGAGSTDTQYF
DNA: TGTGCCAGCAGCGAGAGAGGCGCAGGCAGCACAGATACGCAGTATTTT

J: TRBJ2-3
V: TRBV15
size: .
D: TRBD2
CDR3: CATSRVGPTSGVSTDTQYF
DNA: TGTGCCACCAGCAGAGTCGGCCCAACTAGCGGGGTTAGCACAGATACGCAGTATTTT

J: TRBJ2-7
V: TRBV5-4
size: .
D: TRBD1
CDR3: CASTSDRAYEQYF
DNA: TGTGCCAGCACCTCGGACAGGGCCTACGAGCAGTACTTC

J: TRBJ1-2
V: TRBV10-3
size: .
D: .
CDR3: CAISESPNYGYTF
DNA: TGTGCCATCAGCGAGAGCCCTAACTATGGCTACACCTTC

J: TRBJ2-3
V: TRBV11-1
size: .
D: TRBD2
CDR3: CASSLNVLAGVPDTQYF
DNA: TGTGCCAGCAGCTTAAATGTGCTAGCGGGAGTCCCAGATACGCAGTATTTT

J: TRBJ1-2
V: TRBV7-8
size: many
D: .
CDR3: CASSLASNYGYTF
DNA: TGTGCCAGCAGCTTAGCCTCAAACTATGGCTACACCTTC

J: TRBJ1-4
V: TRBV9
size: .
D: .
CDR3: CASSPHSGLNEKLFF
DNA: TGTGCCAGCAGCCCTCACTCGGGACTTAATGAAAAACTGTTTTTT

J: TRBJ2-4
V: TRBV19
size: .
D: .
CDR3: CASSGQSYIRYF
DNA: TGTGCCAGTAGTGGGCAGAGCTACATTCGGTACTTC

J: TRBJ1-1
V: TRBV20-1
size: .
D: .
CDR3: CSAIRGLNTEAFF
DNA: TGCAGTGCGATTCGGGGCTTGAACACTGAAGCTTTCTTT

J: TRBJ2-5
V: TRBV6-5
size: .
D: .
CDR3: CASKGSGGQETQYF
DNA: TGTGCCAGCAAAGGATCGGGCGGCCAAGAGACCCAGTACTTC

J: TRBJ2-7
V: TRBV7-2
size: .
D: TRBD2
CDR3: CASSSGTRYEQYF
DNA: TGTGCCAGCAGCTCCGGGACTAGGTACGAGCAGTACTTC

J: TRBJ2-7
V: TRBV7-9
size: few
D: .
CDR3: CASSLGTALGEQYF
DNA: TGTGCCAGCAGCTTAGGCACAGCTTTAGGCGAGCAGTACTTC